A single sample is the source of the 25 T cell receptor beta chains below, sequenced in a study of CD8 T cells in Susac syndrome. Reverse transcription of about 0.45 to 1 ug RNA was performed with random hexamers. Each CDR3 protein is one row after TCRdb ran MiXCR on the immunoSEQ multiplex PCR reads. Of about 300,000 distinct CDR3 sequences listed, around 89% were seen once; the top ten hold around 0.18%. What was sequenced was CD8+ T cells from PBMCs. Source of these receptors: a human donor with multiple sclerosis.

The chain links TRBV20-1 to TRBJ2-2; weak D call: TRBD2 (6 bases). The CDR3 runs to 14 residues. Trimming left V 4 bases short and J 5 bases short, with 14 bases between. The germline gives CDR1 DFQATT, CDR2 SNEGSKA (reference sequence). For the CDR3, the DNA is TGCAGTGCTAAAGTGGGACTTGGAACCGGGGAGCTGTTTTTT. This sequence encodes CSAKVGLGTGELFF.

This clonotype was counted a single time. The V call is TRBV12-3 or TRBV12-4, the J call TRBJ2-1; D may be TRBD1 or TRBD2 (5 bases each). This CDR3 spans 13 amino acids. V was trimmed by 8 bases and J by 3 bases, leaving 11 bases between them. CDR3 sequence (DNA): TGTGCCAGCGAGTTTGGGGGCTACAATGAGCAGTTCTTC. It encodes CASEFGGYNEQFF.

V and J are TRBV7-9 and TRBJ2-2, with TRBD2 matching 8 bases. V dropped 3 bases and J dropped 2; count of bases not matched to a gene: 8. The CDR3 has 17 amino acids. The germline V gene encodes CDR1 SEHNR and CDR2 FQNEAQ (reference sequence). CDR3 bases: TGTGCCAGCAGCTTGTCTCCGGGGGGGCGTAACACCGGGGAGCTGTTTTTT. Residues: CASSLSPGGRNTGELFF.

A remark on this clonotype: An end of the junction differs from the germline gene, which may be a read error. The chain recombines TRBV7-2 with TRBJ2-7; TRBD2 might be the D (6 bases). The CDR3 loop spans 15 amino acids. Germline CDR1 reads SGHTA; CDR2 reads FQGNSA. The CDR3 spells CASSLATPLAQDGFF. For the CDR3, the DNA is TGTGCCAGCAGCTTAGCAACTCCACTAGCTCAGGACGGTTTCTTC.

This chain links TRBV12-3 or TRBV12-4 with TRBJ1-3; TRBD1 agrees at 8 bases. J was trimmed by 3 bases and V by 1 base; bases with no gene match: 2. This CDR3 has 15 amino acids. In DNA, the CDR3 is TGTGCCAGCAGTTTAGTACAGGGGGTTGGAAACACCATATATTTT. It is translated as CASSLVQGVGNTIYF.

The chain couples TRBV20-1 to TRBJ1-3; D gene ambiguous. Germline lookup yields CDR1 DFQATT and CDR2 SNEGSKA (reference sequence). The CDR3 spans 14 residues. Trimming pared 0 bases from V and 4 bases from J, leaving 10 bases between. This chain's CDR3 is CSAREGLSGNTIYF. CDR3 DNA: TGCAGTGCTAGAGAAGGTTTATCCGGAAACACCATATATTTT.

This chain joins TRBV6-2 or TRBV6-3 and TRBJ2-7; possible D gene TRBD1, 5 bases. CDR1 MNHEY and CDR2 SVGEGT come from the germline V gene. Trimming took off 7 bases at V and 2 bases at J, with 15 bases between the two ends. The CDR3 consists of 14 residues. CDR3 sequence reads: CASTIGPGPYEQYF. The DNA of the CDR3 is TGTGCCAGCACCATAGGCCCAGGGCCCTACGAGCAGTACTTC.

This clonotype was detected only once. The chain recombines TRBV20-1 with TRBJ2-3; 15 bases fit TRBD2. This CDR3 has 15 amino acids. Trimming removed 0 bases from V and 9 bases from J; junction bases left unmatched: 4. Germline V gene lookup returns CDR1 DFQATT and CDR2 SNEGSKA (reference sequence). This CDR3 is CSARDGLAGGHTQYF. The CDR3 DNA is TGCAGTGCTAGAGACGGACTAGCGGGGGGGCACACGCAGTATTTT.

DNA for the CDR3: TGTGCCAGTATGGGCCCGCAGGGGGTCAGGGGGAACACTGAAGCTTTCTTT. Residues: CASMGPQGVRGNTEAFF. This chain links TRBV6-2 or TRBV6-3 with TRBJ1-1, with 7 bases that match TRBD1. Germline assignment: CDR1 MNHEY and CDR2 SVGEGT. The CDR3 is 17 amino acids. The V and J ends lost 9 bases and 1 base, in that order; junction bases with no gene match: 17.

V gene TRBV4-3 combines with J gene TRBJ1-2; TRBD1 aligns across 7 bases. Germline V gives CDR1 LGHNA, CDR2 YSLEER. CDR3 length: 14 amino acids. The junction had 4 bases not matched to a gene; V was cut back by 0 bases and J by 6 bases. The CDR3 is CASSQDGQGDGYTF. In nucleotides, the CDR3 is TGCGCCAGCAGCCAAGATGGGCAGGGGGATGGCTACACCTTC.

The V call is TRBV5-6, the J call TRBJ2-3; D is undetermined. Trimming stripped 4 bases from V and 4 bases from J, with 7 bases between. CDR3 size: 12 residues. Germline CDR1 reads SGHDT; CDR2 reads YYEEEE. In DNA form, the CDR3 reads TGTGCCAGCAGCCGGGCCCCAGATACGCAGTATTTT. As protein: CASSRAPDTQYF.

The V and J genes are TRBV6-5 and TRBJ2-1; D not resolved. Between the trimmed V and J ends, which lost 5 bases and 8 bases, there was a span of 13 bases. The CDR3 is 13 amino acids. From germline, CDR1 is MNHEY and CDR2 SVGAGI. CDR3 region: CASSTSPRDEQFF. The CDR3 DNA follows: TGTGCCAGCAGTACCTCCCCTCGGGATGAGCAGTTCTTC.

The chain couples TRBV12-3 or TRBV12-4 to TRBJ1-2, with 8 bases fitting TRBD1. The CDR3 length is 14 residues. V lost 3 bases to trimming and J lost 6 bases; unmatched junction nucleotides: 6. Written as DNA, the CDR3 is TGTGCCAGCAGTTTGTTACGACAGGGGCATGGCTACACCTTC. Amino acids: CASSLLRQGHGYTF.

J is TRBJ1-1 and V is TRBV25-1, with unresolved D. CDR1 and CDR2 (germline): MGHDK, SYGVNS. V was shortened by 0 bases and J by 6 bases, with 8 bases between the two germline ends. The CDR3 length is 13 residues. CDR3 protein: CASSEYLGSEAFF. CDR3 in DNA: TGTGCCAGCAGTGAATATCTCGGATCTGAAGCTTTCTTT.

The chain combines TRBV2 with TRBJ2-1; D possibly corresponds to TRBD1 (6 bases). V lost 6 bases, J lost 4 bases, and 10 bases lay in between. The germline CDR1 and CDR2 sequences are SNHLY and FYNNEI. The CDR3 consists of 13 residues. The CDR3 loop reads CASRGQRYNEQFF. CDR3 bases: TGTGCCAGCAGAGGACAGAGATACAATGAGCAGTTCTTC.

This sequence joins TRBV5-6 and TRBJ2-7; D is perhaps TRBD2 (6 bases). The CDR3 sequence is 14 residues long. V gave up 0 bases and J gave up 2 bases, with 9 bases separating them. CDR1 and CDR2 (germline): SGHDT, YYEEEE. The CDR3 DNA follows: TGTGCCAGCAGCTTGGGGGACTCCACCTACGAGCAGTACTTC. It encodes CASSLGDSTYEQYF.

This chain links TRBV4-3 with TRBJ1-3; the D is unclear. The CDR3 has 15 amino acids. V lost 0 bases to trimming and J lost 4 bases, with 10 bases between them. The germline V gene encodes CDR1 LGHNA and CDR2 YSLEER. The CDR3 here is CASSQESGGGNTIYF. The CDR3 DNA is TGCGCCAGCAGCCAAGAATCGGGTGGCGGAAACACCATATATTTT.

This clonotype was seen only a few times. This chain's CDR3 is CASSYSGGPETQYF. CDR3 DNA sequence: TGTGCCAGCTCCTACTCGGGAGGCCCCGAGACCCAGTACTTC. The J gene is TRBJ2-5, the V gene TRBV28; 7 bases fit TRBD2. V was pared by 8 bases and J by 5 bases, with 11 bases of the junction left unmatched. CDR3 length: 14 residues. Germline V gene sequence: CDR1 MDHEN, CDR2 SYDVKM. The whole variable domain, remainder taken from reference TRBV28 and TRBJ2-5, is DVKVTQSSRYLVKRTGEKVFLECVQDMDHENMFWYRQDPGLGLRLIYFSYDVKMKEKGDIPEGYSVSREKKERFSLILESASTNQTSMYLCASSYSGGPETQYFGPGTRLLVL.

The chain couples TRBV30 to TRBJ1-1; 7 bases are shared with TRBD1. The CDR3 is 13 amino acids. Per the germline V gene, CDR1 is GTSNPN and CDR2 is SVGIG (reference sequence). V gave up 8 bases and J gave up 8 bases; unmatched junction bases: 14. The chain's CDR3 is CAHSRDSLSEAFF. In DNA form, the CDR3 reads TGTGCCCACTCCCGGGACAGCTTGTCGGAAGCTTTCTTT.

The CDR3 DNA is TGTGCCAGCAGTGACCTAGGACAGGGCGGAAAACTGTTTTTT. It translates to CASSDLGQGGKLFF. The chain recombines TRBV2 with TRBJ1-4; 8 nucleotides align to TRBD1. The length of the CDR3 is 14 residues. From germline, CDR1 is SNHLY and CDR2 FYNNEI. Trimming removed 3 bases from V and 10 bases from J; junction bases left unmatched: 7.

The chain is built from TRBV6-2 or TRBV6-3 and TRBJ1-5; the D gene is possibly TRBD1 (6 bases). The CDR3 has 11 amino acids. V was cut by 4 bases and J by 11 bases, with 9 bases left in between. Germline loops: CDR1 MNHEY, CDR2 SVGEGT. CDR3 sequence reads: CASSSGAAQHF. As DNA, the CDR3 is TGTGCCAGCAGTTCGGGGGCGGCCCAGCATTTT.

V usage is TRBV9 and J usage is TRBJ2-5; no clear D gene. CDR1 and CDR2 (germline): SGDLS, YYNGEE. The CDR3 totals 14 residues. With 3 bases removed from V and 3 bases from J, the gap between germline ends came to 12 bases. DNA of the CDR3: TGTGCCAGCAGCGCTACGTCTCGGGAAGAGACCCAGTACTTC. This translates into CASSATSREETQYF. Variable domain in full (rest from reference TRBV9 and TRBJ2-5): DSGVTQTPKHLITATGQRVTLRCSPRSGDLSVYWYQQSLDQGLQFLIQYYNGEERAKGNILERFSAQQFPDLHSELNLSSLELGDSALYFCASSATSREETQYFGPGTRLLVL.

The chain links TRBV6-5 to TRBJ2-7; D unresolved. Deletions cut 10 bases from V and 6 bases from J, with 16 bases between. This CDR3 region has 12 residues. CDR1 MNHEY and CDR2 SVGAGI come from the germline V gene. As DNA, the CDR3 is TGTGCCACCCAAGGGATTTTCCCCGAGCAGTACTTC. Its translation: CATQGIFPEQYF.

The chain is built from TRBV12-3 or TRBV12-4 and TRBJ2-7; D call uncertain. The length of the CDR3 is 13 residues. Trimming stripped 4 bases from V and 3 bases from J, with 10 bases between. CDR3 bases: TGTGCCAGCAGTTCCGGGCATGGCTACGAGCAGTACTTC. It codes for CASSSGHGYEQYF.

The gene calls are TRBV2 and TRBJ1-3; 7 bases map to TRBD1. The CDR3 has 12 amino acids. Trimming at V came to 8 bases and at J to 7 bases, leaving 5 bases not matched to a gene. The germline V gene encodes CDR1 SNHLY and CDR2 FYNNEI. CDR3 residues: CASRQGDNTIYF. Here the CDR3 DNA reads TGTGCCAGCCGACAGGGTGATAACACCATATATTTT.